This T cell receptor (beta chain) was recovered during a study of shared clonotypes between healthy human individuals. Study findings and constraints: Sequencing of the sorted subsets was shown by rarefaction to be incomplete despite large depth. Only a few donors were included, so the genetic and exposure-history diversity represented was limited.

This CDR3 contains 19 residues. This table comes from immunoSEQ multiplex PCR, and its TCRdb copy is limited to in-frame clones, with some not included. Here the sample spans about a million clones, roughly 75% being singletons. Notes on this clone: Its cognate antigen is unknown.

This TCR was recovered from a man aged 18 to 35 in good health. This chain connects TRBV1 to TRBJ1-4; TRBD1 is the table's D call, not checked against the DNA. TRBV1 is labeled a pseudogene. The specimen sequenced was memory CD4+ T cells sorted from blood. Subset reported: CD45RA-negative fraction. CDR3 sequence: CTSPPRQGLSPQTNEKLFF. CDR3 sequence (DNA): TGCACCAGCCCCCCAAGACAGGGTTTAAGCCCCCAAACTAATGAAAAACTGTTTTTT.